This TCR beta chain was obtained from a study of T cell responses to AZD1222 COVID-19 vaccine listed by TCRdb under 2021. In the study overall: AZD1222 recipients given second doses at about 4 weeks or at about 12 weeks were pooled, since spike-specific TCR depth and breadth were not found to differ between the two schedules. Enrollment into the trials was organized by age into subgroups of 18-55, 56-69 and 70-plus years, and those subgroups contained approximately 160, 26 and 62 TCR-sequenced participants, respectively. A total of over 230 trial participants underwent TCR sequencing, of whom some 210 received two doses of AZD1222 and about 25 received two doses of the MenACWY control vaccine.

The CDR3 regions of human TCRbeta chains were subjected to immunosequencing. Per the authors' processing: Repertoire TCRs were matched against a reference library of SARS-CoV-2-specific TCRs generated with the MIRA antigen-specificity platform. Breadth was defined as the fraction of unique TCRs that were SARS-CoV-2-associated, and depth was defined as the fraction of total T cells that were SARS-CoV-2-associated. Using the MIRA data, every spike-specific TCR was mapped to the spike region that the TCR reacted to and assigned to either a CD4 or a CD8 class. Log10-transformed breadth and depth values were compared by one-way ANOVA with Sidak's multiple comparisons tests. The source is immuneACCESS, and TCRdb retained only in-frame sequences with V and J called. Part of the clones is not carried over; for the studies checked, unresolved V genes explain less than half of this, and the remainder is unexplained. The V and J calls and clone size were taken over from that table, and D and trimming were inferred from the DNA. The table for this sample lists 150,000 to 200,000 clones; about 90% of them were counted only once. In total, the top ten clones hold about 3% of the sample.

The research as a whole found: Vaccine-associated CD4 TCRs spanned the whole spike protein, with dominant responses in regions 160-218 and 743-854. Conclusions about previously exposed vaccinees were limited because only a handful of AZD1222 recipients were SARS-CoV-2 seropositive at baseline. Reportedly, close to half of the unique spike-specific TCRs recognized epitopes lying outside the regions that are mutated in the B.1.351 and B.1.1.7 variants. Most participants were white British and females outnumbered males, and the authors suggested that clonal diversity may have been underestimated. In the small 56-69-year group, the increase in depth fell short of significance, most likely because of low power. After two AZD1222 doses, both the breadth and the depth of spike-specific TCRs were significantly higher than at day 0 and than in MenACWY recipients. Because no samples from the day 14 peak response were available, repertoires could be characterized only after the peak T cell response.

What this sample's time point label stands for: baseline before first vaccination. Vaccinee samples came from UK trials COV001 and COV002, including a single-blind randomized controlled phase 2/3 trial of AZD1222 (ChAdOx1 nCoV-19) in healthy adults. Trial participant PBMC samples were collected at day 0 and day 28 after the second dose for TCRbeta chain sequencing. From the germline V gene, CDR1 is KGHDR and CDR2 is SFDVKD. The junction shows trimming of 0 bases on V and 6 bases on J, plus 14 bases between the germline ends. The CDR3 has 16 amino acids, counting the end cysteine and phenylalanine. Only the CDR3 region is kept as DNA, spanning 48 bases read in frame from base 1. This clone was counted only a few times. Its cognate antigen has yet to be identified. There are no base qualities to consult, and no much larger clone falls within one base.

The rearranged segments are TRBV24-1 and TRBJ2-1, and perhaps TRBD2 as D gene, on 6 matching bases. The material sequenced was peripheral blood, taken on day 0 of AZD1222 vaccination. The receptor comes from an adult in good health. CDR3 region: CATSDLPGRGSNEQFF. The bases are TGTGCCACCAGTGATTTGCCCGGACGGGGGTCCAATGAGCAGTTCTTC.